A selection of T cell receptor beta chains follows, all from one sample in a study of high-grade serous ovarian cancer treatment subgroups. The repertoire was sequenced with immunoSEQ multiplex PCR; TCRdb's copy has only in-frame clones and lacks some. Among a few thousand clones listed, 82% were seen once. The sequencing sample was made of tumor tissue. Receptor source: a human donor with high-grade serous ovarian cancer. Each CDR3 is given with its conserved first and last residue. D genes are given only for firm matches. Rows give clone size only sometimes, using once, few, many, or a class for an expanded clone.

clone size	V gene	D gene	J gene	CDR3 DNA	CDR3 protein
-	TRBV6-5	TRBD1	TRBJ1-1	TGTGCCATAAAACAGGGGGTTGACACTGAAGCTTTCTTT	CAIKQGVDTEAFF
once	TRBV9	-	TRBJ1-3	TGTGCCAGCAGCGTACGTGTAGGGACTGGAAACACCATATATTTT	CASSVRVGTGNTIYF
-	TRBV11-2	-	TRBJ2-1	TGTGCCAGCAGCTTAGGCGGATTCGATGAGCAGTTCTTC	CASSLGGFDEQFF
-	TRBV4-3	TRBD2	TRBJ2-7	TGCGCCAGCAGCCAAGACCGGACTAGCGGGCAATACGAGCAGTACTTC	CASSQDRTSGQYEQYF
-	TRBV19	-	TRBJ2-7	TGTGCCAGTAGTAGCTCCGAGACAGCCTACCCCTACGAGCAGTACTTC	CASSSSETAYPYEQYF
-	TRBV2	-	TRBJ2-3	TGTGCCAGCCAGGTCCGGGTTTCTGGGACAGATACGCAGTATTTT	CASQVRVSGTDTQYF
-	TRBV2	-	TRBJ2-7	TGTGCCAGCAGTTCGGGACTCCGGTCCTACGAGCAGTACTTC	CASSSGLRSYEQYF
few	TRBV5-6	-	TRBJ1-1	TGTGCCAGCAGCTTATGGGGGCAGAACACTGAAGCTTTCTTT	CASSLWGQNTEAFF
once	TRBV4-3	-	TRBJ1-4	TGCGCCAGCAGCCAAGTTGGACAGACGGGTGAAAAACTGTTTTTT	CASSQVGQTGEKLFF
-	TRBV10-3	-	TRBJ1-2	TGTGCCATCAGTGAGTTTAGGGATGGCTACACCTTC	CAISEFRDGYTF
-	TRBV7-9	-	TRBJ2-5	TGTGCCAGCAGCTCCCGGACGGGGACAAGGGATCGCAGTCAAGAGACCCAGTACTTC	CASSSRTGTRDRSQETQYF